The present TCR beta chain was sequenced within a study of Graves' ophthalmopathy and Graves' hyperthyroidism. Study results and caveats: Most expanded clonotypes in thyroid above 0.001 frequency also showed up in blood.

RNA transcripts were the template, and TCR beta CDR3 regions were amplified from them. HTBI primers served in a first-round RT-PCR, which a second-round multiplex PCR followed. TCRdb reanalysed the multiplex PCR reads using MiXCR and keeps one entry per CDR3 protein. This table has 900,000 to 1,200,000 distinct CDR3 sequences, around a third appearing once. A word on this clonotype: No antigen is known for it.

V was clipped by 5 bases and J by 1 base, with 13 bases between them. Germline V CDR1 and CDR2: SQVTM, ANQGSEA. The CDR3 totals 14 residues. Sequences were obtained from peripheral blood or thyroid tissue (not recorded which). The V gene is TRBV29-1, the J gene TRBJ2-3, with a tentative D call TRBD1 (5 bases). The sequence came from an adult man with Graves' hyperthyroidism. The CDR3 nucleotides are TGCAGCGTTCTGGGGCAGCAAGGCACAGATACGCAGTATTTT. Translating it yields CSVLGQQGTDTQYF.